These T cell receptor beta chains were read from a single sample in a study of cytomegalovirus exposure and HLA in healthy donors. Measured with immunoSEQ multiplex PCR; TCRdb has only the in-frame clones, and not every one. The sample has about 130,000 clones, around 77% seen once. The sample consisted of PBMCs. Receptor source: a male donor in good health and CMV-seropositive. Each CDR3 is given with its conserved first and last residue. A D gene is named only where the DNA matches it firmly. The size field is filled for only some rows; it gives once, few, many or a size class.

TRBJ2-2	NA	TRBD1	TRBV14	TGTGCCAGCAGCCAAAGGGGGACCGGGACAGGGGCTGACGGGGAGCTGTTTTTT	CASSQRGTGTGADGELFF
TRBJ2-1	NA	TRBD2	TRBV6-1	TGTGCCAGCAGTCGGACGCTAGCGGGAGAAAATGAGCAGTTCTTC	CASSRTLAGENEQFF
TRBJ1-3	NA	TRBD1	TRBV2	TGTGCCAGCAGTGAAACACAGGGGGCCTCCGCCATATATTTT	CASSETQGASAIYF
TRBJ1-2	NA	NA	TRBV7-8	TGTGCCAGCAGCTTAGGCGGGACTCACTATGGCTACACCTTC	CASSLGGTHYGYTF
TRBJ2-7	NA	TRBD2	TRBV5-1	TGCGCCAGCATGGCGGGACTAGCGGGGGGACCGGGCTACGAGCAGTACTTC	CASMAGLAGGPGYEQYF
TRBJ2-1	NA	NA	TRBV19	TGTGCCAGTAGCGGAGGGGTTGCTGGAGGTGAGCAGTTCTTC	CASSGGVAGGEQFF
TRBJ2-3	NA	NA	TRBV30	TGTGCCTGGAGTAAGATACTATCAGATACGCAGTATTTT	CAWSKILSDTQYF
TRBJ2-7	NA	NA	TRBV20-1	TGCAGTGCTGTCGGGAGAAGCGAGCAGTACTTC	CSAVGRSEQYF
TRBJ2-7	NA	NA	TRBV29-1	TGCAGCGTTGAAACAGGTACAATGCAGTACTTC	CSVETGTMQYF
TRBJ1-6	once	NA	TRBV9	TGTGCCAGCAGCCCTGGGGCAAGCTCCTATAATTCACCCCTCCACTTT	CASSPGASSYNSPLHF
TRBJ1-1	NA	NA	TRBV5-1	TGCGCCAGCAACTTCGGGATTGTAAACACTGAAGCTTTCTTT	CASNFGIVNTEAFF
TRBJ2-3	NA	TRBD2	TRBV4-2	TGTGCCAGCAGCCAAGATGAAACTAGCGGGGGAAGTAGAGCAGATACGCAGTATTTT	CASSQDETSGGSRADTQYF
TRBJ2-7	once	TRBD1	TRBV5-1	TGCGCCAGCAGCTACTGGGACAGTTCCTACGAGCAGTACTTC	CASSYWDSSYEQYF
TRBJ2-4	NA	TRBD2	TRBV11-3	TGTGCCAGCAGCCTGGGTGCGGGAGGTTCAAACATTCAGTACTTC	CASSLGAGGSNIQYF
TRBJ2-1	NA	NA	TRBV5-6	TGTGCCAGCAGCCTTCTTTTTTTGACGGCCAGGTTGGATGAGCAGTTCTTC	CASSLLFLTARLDEQFF
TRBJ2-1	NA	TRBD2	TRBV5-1	TGCGCCAGCAGCTTCGTAGCGGGAGGCTACAATGAGCAGTTCTTC	CASSFVAGGYNEQFF
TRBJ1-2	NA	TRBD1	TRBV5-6	TGTGCCAGCAGCTACGAGACAGGGGACGGTGGTAGATACACCTTC	CASSYETGDGGRYTF
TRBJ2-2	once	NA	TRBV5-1	TGCGCCAGCAGCTTGGGGCAGGCGAGTCTCGGGCTGTTTTTT	CASSLGQASLGLFF
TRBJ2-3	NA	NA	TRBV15	TGTGCCACCAGCGGGGACCGACTAGGCACAGATACGCAGTATTTT	CATSGDRLGTDTQYF
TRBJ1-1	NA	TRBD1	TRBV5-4	TGTGCCAGCAGCCCGGGACAGGGGCGAATTAACACTGAAGCTTTCTTT	CASSPGQGRINTEAFF
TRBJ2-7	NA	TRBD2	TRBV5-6	TGTGCCAGCCGGAGAGAGACTAGCGCCTACGAGCAGTACTTC	CASRRETSAYEQYF
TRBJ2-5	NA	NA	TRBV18	TGTGCCAGCTCACCACCGTCCGACCAAGAGACCCAGTACTTC	CASSPPSDQETQYF
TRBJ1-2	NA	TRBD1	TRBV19	TGTGCCAGTACCCCTAGGGGACAGGGAACAGCTAACTATGGCTACACCTTC	CASTPRGQGTANYGYTF
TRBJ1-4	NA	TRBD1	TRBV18	TGTGCCAGCTCAACACAGGGGGCGCGGACTAATGAAAAACTGTTTTTT	CASSTQGARTNEKLFF
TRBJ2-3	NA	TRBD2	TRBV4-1	TGCGCCAGCAGCCCACCAGCGGCGGGAGGGGATACGCAGTATTTT	CASSPPAAGGDTQYF
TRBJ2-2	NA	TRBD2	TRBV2	TGTGCCAGCAGTGTCTTGCGGGGGGGCTCCGGGGAGCTGTTTTTT	CASSVLRGGSGELFF
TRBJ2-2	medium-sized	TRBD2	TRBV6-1	TGTGCCAGCAGTAGACTAGCGGTTAACACCGGGGAGCTGTTTTTT	CASSRLAVNTGELFF
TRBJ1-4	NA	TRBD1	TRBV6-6	TGTGCCAGCAGTCTCCGGACAGGGACAGAAAAACTGTTTTTT	CASSLRTGTEKLFF
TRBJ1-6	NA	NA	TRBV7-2	TGTGCCAGCAGCTTAGTGACAGGCGATGGTTCACCCCTCCACTTT	CASSLVTGDGSPLHF
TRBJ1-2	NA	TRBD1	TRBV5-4	TGTGCCAGCAGCTTGCGACAGGGGAAGGGGCTCGATTATGGCTACACCTTC	CASSLRQGKGLDYGYTF
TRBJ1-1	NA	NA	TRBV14	TGTGCCAGCAGCCAAGTGTCCCGACTGAGTGAAGCTTTCTTT	CASSQVSRLSEAFF
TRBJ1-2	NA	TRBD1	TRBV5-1	TGCGCCAGCAGCTTGGCCATCAGAGGAGGGGGCGACTATGGCTACACCTTC	CASSLAIRGGGDYGYTF
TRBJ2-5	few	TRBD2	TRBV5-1	TGCGCCAGCTCACTCGGGACTAGCGTAAACCAAGAGACCCAGTACTTC	CASSLGTSVNQETQYF
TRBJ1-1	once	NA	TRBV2	TGTGCCAGCACCACCTCTAGGGGGGGCCAGATCATGAACACTGAAGCTTTCTTT	CASTTSRGGQIMNTEAFF
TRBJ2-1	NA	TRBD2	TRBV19	TGTGCCAGTACCGATGTGCCGGGGGGGCCAGATGAGCAGTTCTTC	CASTDVPGGPDEQFF
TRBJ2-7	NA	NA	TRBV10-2	TGCGCCAGCGGAGGGGGCACCGAGCAGTACTTC	CASGGGTEQYF
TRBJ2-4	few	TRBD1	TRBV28	TGTGCCAGCAGTTTAGTAGCGTTATGGGACAGTCAGTACTTC	CASSLVALWDSQYF
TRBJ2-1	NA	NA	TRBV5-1	TGCGCCAGCAGCTCCGAGGTGGGGGCCCGTAACAACAATGAGCAGTTCTTC	CASSSEVGARNNNEQFF
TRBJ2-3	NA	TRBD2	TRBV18	TGTGCCAGCTCACCTGGACCTAGCGGGGGCACAGATACGCAGTATTTT	CASSPGPSGGTDTQYF
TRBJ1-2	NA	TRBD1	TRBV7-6	TGTGCCAGCAGTCCTGGGACAGGCTATGGCTACACCTTC	CASSPGTGYGYTF
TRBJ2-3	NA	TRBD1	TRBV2	TGTGCCAGCAGCCCGGGACAGGGAACCGATACGCAGTATTTT	CASSPGQGTDTQYF